What follows are 27 T cell receptor beta chains derived from one specimen sequenced in a study of long-term antiretroviral therapy in people with HIV. immunoSEQ v3.0 was run at survey level. Clones were read by immunoSEQ multiplex PCR, and TCRdb kept only the in-frame ones, dropping some. The sample lists 6,700 or so clones; roughly 70% were seen once. The sequencing used unsorted PBMCs, collected 0.1 years before starting antiretroviral therapy. Receptors originate from a man in his late teens or twenties with HIV.

The V and J genes are TRBV19 and TRBJ2-1; TRBD2 agrees at 12 bases. V shed 7 bases and J 7 bases; nucleotides not matched to a gene: 11. The CDR3 covers 16 residues. Germline lookup yields CDR1 LNHDA and CDR2 SQIVND (reference sequence). The DNA of the CDR3 is TGTGCCAGTAAAACGTGGGAACTAGCGGGGGGTAATGAGCAGTTCTTC. This encodes CASKTWELAGGNEQFF. The whole variable domain, filled in from reference TRBV19 and TRBJ2-1, reads DGGITQSPKYLFRKEGQNVTLSCEQNLNHDAMYWYRQDPGQGLRLIYYSQIVNDFQKGDIAEGYSVSREKKESFPLTVTSAQKNPTAFYLCASKTWELAGGNEQFFGPGTRLTVL.

This clone has a handful of counts. This chain joins TRBV4-1 and TRBJ2-7, with D hard to call. The CDR3 runs to 13 residues. The ends were cut back, 1 base at V and 3 bases at J, with 7 bases in the middle. Germline values: CDR1 MGHRA, CDR2 YSYEKL. The CDR3 here is CASSQGDYYEQYF. CDR3 DNA sequence: TGCGCCAGCAGCCAAGGAGATTACTACGAGCAGTACTTC.

The rearrangement joins TRBV18 to TRBJ2-5; the D call may be TRBD1 or TRBD2 (5 bases each). Per germline, CDR1 KGHSH and CDR2 LQKENI. The CDR3 is 13 residues long. Trimming left V 2 bases short and J 4 bases short, with 8 bases between. The CDR3 is CASSPEGRETQYF. CDR3 coding DNA: TGTGCCAGCTCACCAGAGGGGCGAGAGACCCAGTACTTC.

The chain couples TRBV5-5 to TRBJ2-3; D may be TRBD1 or TRBD2 (6 bases each). This CDR3 is built from 17 residues. From germline, CDR1 is SGHKS and CDR2 YYEKEE (reference sequence). Trimming took 4 bases from V and 0 from J, leaving 18 bases between them. For the CDR3, the DNA is TGTGCCAGCAGCCCCCGGGGGCGGTATACTAGCACAGATACGCAGTATTTT. It translates to CASSPRGRYTSTDTQYF.

The chain uses TRBV29-1 and TRBJ1-1; D is undetermined. Germline assignment: CDR1 SQVTM and CDR2 ANQGSEA. CDR3 length: 13 amino acids. The V end lost 5 bases, the J end lost 0 bases, and 10 bases lay between the germline ends. The CDR3 DNA sequence: TGCAGCGTTCAGATTGCTATGAACACTGAAGCTTTCTTT. Translation gives CSVQIAMNTEAFF.

This sequence joins TRBV10-2 and TRBJ2-1; D is unresolved. This CDR3 has 13 amino acids. Trimming pared 4 bases from V and 5 bases from J, leaving 9 bases between. The germline V gene encodes CDR1 WSHSY and CDR2 SAAADI. CDR3 in amino acids: CASSVQAHNEQFF. CDR3 nucleotide sequence: TGCGCCAGCAGTGTCCAGGCCCACAATGAGCAGTTCTTC.

The chain uses TRBV6-1 and TRBJ2-5; TRBD1 aligns across 9 bases. Germline CDR1 and CDR2: MNHNS and SASEGT. The CDR3 covers 18 residues. J lost 5 bases, V lost 3 bases, and 16 bases had no gene match. The CDR3 nucleotides are TGTGCCAGCAGTGATGACTTAGTTTTAGGGACAGGGAGCGAGACCCAGTACTTC. It specifies CASSDDLVLGTGSETQYF.

This chain uses TRBV28 with TRBJ1-5; perhaps TRBD1 as D (5 bases). The CDR3 spans 12 residues. Trimming removed 6 bases at V and 7 bases at J, with 10 bases between. The germline V gene has CDR1 MDHEN and CDR2 SYDVKM. The CDR3 DNA is TGTGCCAGCAGAGAGGGGTTCCAGCCCCAGCATTTT. Protein product: CASREGFQPQHF.

The V and J genes are TRBV28 and TRBJ2-6, with 8 bases that match TRBD2. Germline V gene lookup returns CDR1 MDHEN and CDR2 SYDVKM. The CDR3 has 16 residues. The ends lost 7 bases at V and 0 bases at J; junction bases unmatched: 5. In DNA, the CDR3 is TGTGCCAGCATTAGCGGGGAATTCTCTGGGGCCAACGTCCTGACTTTC. It specifies CASISGEFSGANVLTF. The full variable domain, with the rest looked up from reference TRBV28 and TRBJ2-6, is DVKVTQSSRYLVKRTGEKVFLECVQDMDHENMFWYRQDPGLGLRLIYFSYDVKMKEKGDIPEGYSVSREKKERFSLILESASTNQTSMYLCASISGEFSGANVLTFGAGSRLTVL.

CDR3 amino acids: CASSFAGEMEAFF. The CDR3 DNA reads TGTGCCAGCAGCTTTGCAGGCGAAATGGAAGCTTTCTTT. The J gene is TRBJ1-1, the V gene TRBV7-3; D is unresolved. CDR3 length: 13 residues. V was trimmed by 3 bases and J by 8 bases, leaving 13 bases between them. Germline V gene sequence: CDR1 SGHTA, CDR2 FQGTGA.

The rearrangement links TRBV5-1 to TRBJ2-1, with D possibly called TRBD1 or TRBD2 (5 bases each). The CDR3 consists of 15 residues. In germline, CDR1 is SGHRS, CDR2 YFSETQ. V was pared by 2 bases and J by 7 bases, with 16 bases between. CDR3 bases: TGCGCCAGCAGCTTATTCCCCGGGACGAAGAATGAGCAGTTCTTC. Its protein product is CASSLFPGTKNEQFF.

The gene calls are TRBV5-1 and TRBJ2-1; a possible D gene is TRBD1 (5 bases). Germline CDR1 is SGHRS and CDR2 is YFSETQ. Trimming pared 0 bases from V and 9 bases from J, leaving 7 bases between. The CDR3 extends over 12 amino acids. The CDR3 is CASSLGGREQFF. CDR3 nucleotide sequence: TGCGCCAGCAGCTTGGGGGGCCGTGAGCAGTTCTTC.

A few counts support this clone. This chain connects TRBV7-6 to TRBJ2-1; TRBD1 matches 8 bases. The CDR3 extends over 13 amino acids. V gave up 1 base and J gave up 10 bases; unmatched junction bases: 3. Germline lookup yields CDR1 SGHVS and CDR2 FNYEAQ. The CDR3 DNA follows: TGTGCCAGCAGCTTAGGACAGGGGAGGGAGCAGTTCTTC. It is translated as CASSLGQGREQFF.

The chain uses TRBV19 and TRBJ1-2, with a tentative D call TRBD1 (6 bases). Trimming left V 5 bases short and J 4 bases short, with 14 bases between. Germline V CDR1 and CDR2: LNHDA, SQIVND (reference sequence). This CDR3 spans 14 amino acids. The CDR3 here is CASSSGTSAYGYTF. The CDR3 nucleotides read TGTGCCAGTAGTTCCGGGACATCGGCCTATGGCTACACCTTC. The full variable domain, rest sourced from reference TRBV19 and TRBJ1-2, is DGGITQSPKYLFRKEGQNVTLSCEQNLNHDAMYWYRQDPGQGLRLIYYSQIVNDFQKGDIAEGYSVSREKKESFPLTVTSAQKNPTAFYLCASSSGTSAYGYTFGSGTRLTVV.

V is TRBV7-2 and J is TRBJ2-2; 9 positions agree with TRBD2. Germline CDR1 reads SGHTA; CDR2 reads FQGNSA. This CDR3 is 18 amino acids long. V gave up 1 base and J gave up 6 bases; unmatched junction bases: 12. The CDR3 reads CASSLGSRLAAFPGELFF. For the CDR3, the DNA is TGTGCCAGCAGCTTAGGATCGAGACTAGCGGCTTTTCCCGGGGAGCTGTTTTTT.

The chain couples TRBV7-2 to TRBJ2-1, with D possibly being TRBD1 (6 bases). Germline CDR1 and CDR2: SGHTA and FQGNSA. V gave up 6 bases and J gave up 10 bases, with 10 bases separating them. This CDR3 has 11 amino acids. In DNA form, the CDR3 reads TGTGCCAGCAGTCAAGGGACAGAGCAGTTCTTC. It codes for CASSQGTEQFF.

The V and J genes are TRBV28 and TRBJ2-1, with D maybe TRBD2 (6 bases). Deletions cut 5 bases from V and 7 bases from J, with 21 bases between. In germline, CDR1 is MDHEN, CDR2 SYDVKM. The CDR3 extends over 16 amino acids. The CDR3 DNA sequence: TGTGCCAGCAGTGGATTCAGCGGGTCCTACTCTAATGAGCAGTTCTTC. Translated: CASSGFSGSYSNEQFF.

This chain links TRBV28 with TRBJ1-2; D might be TRBD1 (6 bases). Germline V gene lookup returns CDR1 MDHEN and CDR2 SYDVKM. Trimming pared 6 bases from V and 4 bases from J, leaving 12 bases between. This CDR3 has 13 amino acids. CDR3 nucleotide sequence: TGTGCCAGCAGACCTGGGGGGCGCTATGGCTACACCTTC. Its protein product is CASRPGGRYGYTF.

The CDR3 loop is CASSQQGRPDYEQYV. The CDR3 region has the DNA TGTGCCAGCAGTCAACAGGGGCGACCGGACTACGAGCAGTACGTC. The gene calls are TRBV2 and TRBJ2-7; TRBD1 aligns across 7 bases. This CDR3 contains 15 residues. Germline V gene lookup returns CDR1 SNHLY and CDR2 FYNNEI. The V gene end was trimmed by 5 bases and the J gene end by 3 bases; junction bases not matched to a gene: 10.

The V and J genes are TRBV5-6 and TRBJ2-3, with 7 nucleotides matching TRBD2. Germline trimming cut 1 base from V and 2 bases from J; bases unmatched to any gene: 7. This CDR3 comprises 16 residues. Germline CDR1 reads SGHDT; CDR2 reads YYEEEE. The CDR3 bases are TGTGCCAGCAGCTTGTCCTCTAGCGGCAACACAGATACGCAGTATTTT. This codes for CASSLSSSGNTDTQYF.

The gene calls are TRBV19 and TRBJ1-1, with 7 bases lining up with TRBD1. Germline CDR1 and CDR2: LNHDA and SQIVND (reference sequence). V lost 7 bases, J lost 5 bases, and 7 bases stayed unmatched. The CDR3 has 13 residues. This chain's CDR3 is CASKQGTGTEAFF. The CDR3 region has the DNA TGTGCCAGTAAACAGGGGACTGGTACTGAAGCTTTCTTT.

The chain carries TRBV6-5 and TRBJ2-5; D not certain. This CDR3 is 13 amino acids long. Trimming took off 5 bases at V and 4 bases at J, with 11 bases between the two ends. Germline V CDR1 and CDR2: MNHEY, SVGAGI. CDR3: CASSLIGGETQYF. The CDR3, as DNA: TGTGCCAGCAGTCTCATAGGCGGAGAGACCCAGTACTTC.

The rearrangement links TRBV6-1 to TRBJ2-7, with D perhaps matching TRBD2 (6 bases). The CDR3 length is 14 residues. Germline V gene lookup returns CDR1 MNHNS and CDR2 SASEGT. Trimming pared 1 base from V and 3 bases from J, leaving 10 bases between. The CDR3 region is CASSEVRTNYEQYF. The CDR3 nucleotides read TGTGCCAGCAGTGAAGTCAGGACTAACTACGAGCAGTACTTC.

V usage is TRBV29-1 and J usage is TRBJ1-2; D is unresolved. Germline CDR1 reads SQVTM; CDR2 reads ANQGSEA. V was trimmed by 4 bases and J by 7 bases, leaving 16 bases between them. The CDR3 spans 13 residues. The CDR3 DNA is TGCAGCGTTGGAGGCAGCCAGGAAGGTGGCTACACCTTC. Its translation is CSVGGSQEGGYTF.

This clone is deemed medium-sized. This chain connects TRBV2 to TRBJ1-1; 7 bases are a match to TRBD1. Germline-derived CDR1 and CDR2 are SNHLY and FYNNEI. Trimming took 7 bases from V and 6 from J; bases not matched to a gene: 17. The CDR3 consists of 16 residues. The CDR3 DNA sequence: TGTGCCAGCAAATGGGGTAGACAGGGTGGTTTCGCTGAAGCTTTCTTT. The encoded protein is CASKWGRQGGFAEAFF. The variable domain in full, with the rest retrieved from reference TRBV2 and TRBJ1-1, is EPEVTQTPSHQVTQMGQEVILRCVPISNHLYFYWYRQILGQKVEFLVSFYNNEISEKSEIFDDQFSVERPDGSNFTLKIRSTKLEDSAMYFCASKWGRQGGFAEAFFGQGTRLTVV.

CDR3 sequence: CAWTHWDRDTGELFF. In nucleotides, the CDR3 is TGTGCCTGGACCCATTGGGACAGGGACACCGGGGAGCTGTTTTTT. V and J are TRBV30 and TRBJ2-2; TRBD1 matches 9 bases. Per the germline V gene, CDR1 is GTSNPN and CDR2 is SVGIG (reference sequence). The CDR3 is made up of 15 amino acids. Germline trimming cut 4 bases from V and 3 bases from J; bases unmatched to any gene: 6.

The chain has TRBV7-9 and TRBJ2-2; TRBD1 is a possible D gene (6 bases). Per the germline V gene, CDR1 is SEHNR and CDR2 is FQNEAQ (reference sequence). Trimming took off 0 bases at V and 4 bases at J, with 12 bases between the two ends. CDR3 length equals 16 residues. CDR3: CASSLAPQGSTGELFF. The CDR3 DNA reads as TGTGCCAGCAGCTTAGCGCCCCAGGGGAGCACCGGGGAGCTGTTTTTT.